The next 5 T cell receptor beta chains were all read from a single sample in a study of cytomegalovirus exposure and HLA in healthy donors (dated by TCRdb to the late 2010s). Library preparation used the immunoSEQ multiplex PCR assay. TCRdb holds this immuneACCESS table with in-frame rearrangements only. Some clones are missing; in checked studies, unresolved V genes explain under half, and the rest has no known cause. This sample is represented by about 160,000 clones; 96% of them were singletons. Roughly 0.83% of the sample comes from the top ten. The sequencing input was PBMCs. The receptors stem from a woman aged 18-29 years in good health and CMV-seronegative.

The CDR3 bases are TGTGCCAGCAGTTCCCTCGACAGGAAAGGCTATGGCTACACCTTC. Amino acids: CASSSLDRKGYGYTF. This sequence joins TRBV6-5 and TRBJ1-2; weak D call: TRBD1 (6 bases). The germline CDR1 and CDR2 sequences are MNHEY and SVGAGI. Trimming took 4 bases from V and 4 from J, leaving 16 bases between them. The CDR3 totals 15 residues.

J is TRBJ1-2 and V is TRBV30; tentative D call: TRBD1 (6 bases). CDR1 and CDR2 from the germline V gene are GTSNPN and SVGIG (reference sequence). Trimming pared 5 bases from V and 4 bases from J, leaving 11 bases between. CDR3 size: 12 residues. The DNA for the CDR3 is TGTGCCTGGTCGACAGGCTCCTATGGCTACACCTTC. Translated, it gives CAWSTGSYGYTF.

The chain uses TRBV6-4 and TRBJ1-5, with 8 bases matching TRBD1. The length of the CDR3 is 15 residues. CDR1 is MRHNA, CDR2 SNTAGT, per germline. V gave up 6 bases and J gave up 4 bases; unmatched junction bases: 8. The DNA of the CDR3 is TGTGCCAGCAGCCAGACAGGGGTAGGAAATCAGCCCCAGCATTTT. This codes for CASSQTGVGNQPQHF.

The V and J genes are TRBV10-2 and TRBJ2-3; a weak D match, TRBD2 (6 bases). The germline gives CDR1 WSHSY, CDR2 SAAADI. The CDR3 is 14 residues long. The ends were cut back, 5 bases at V and 2 bases at J, with 11 bases in the middle. CDR3 residues: CASSSTRNTDTQYF. The CDR3 DNA is TGCGCCAGCAGTTCGACTAGGAACACAGATACGCAGTATTTT.

This sequence joins TRBV14 and TRBJ2-1, with D tentatively TRBD2 (5 bases). Germline CDR1 reads SGHDN; CDR2 reads FVKESK. The CDR3 is 12 amino acids. V lost 6 bases and J 6 bases, leaving 9 bases between the germline ends. The CDR3 DNA is TGTGCCAGCAGTTCCGAGGGCAATGAGCAGTTCTTC. Residues: CASSSEGNEQFF.